This T cell receptor (beta chain) was recovered during a study of shared clonotypes between healthy human individuals. Study-wide context: Per-donor plates numbered three CD4 naive, three CD4 memory, two CD8 naive and one CD8 memory.

Participating donors were healthy, HIV-negative adults free of recent acute infections or vaccinations. Subsets obtained from CD4+ cells comprised CD45RA+ naive and CD45RA-negative memory cells. Clones were read by immunoSEQ multiplex PCR, and TCRdb kept only the in-frame ones, dropping some. The table shows millions of clones, with over 85% occurring only once. The sequence was collected from a man in his late teens or twenties in good health. Specimen: naive CD4+ T cells sorted from blood. Subset of the sample: CD45RA+ positively selected.

The DNA of the CDR3 is TGTGCCATCCTGATATCTGGGGCCAACGTCCTGACTTTC. This sequence encodes CAILISGANVLTF. J is TRBJ2-6 and V is TRBV6-6; D gene ambiguous. V lost 10 bases and J lost 1, with 8 bases in between. The CDR3 is 13 amino acids. CDR1 is MNHNY and CDR2 is SVGAGI in the germline V gene (reference sequence).